One and the same sample provided the 9 T cell receptor beta chains below, sequenced in a study of shared clonotypes between healthy human individuals. Measured with immunoSEQ multiplex PCR; TCRdb has only the in-frame clones, and not every one. The table includes 2 million to 2.5 million clones, 95% detected once. Sequenced material: naive CD4+ T cells sorted from blood. The subset: CD45RA+ positively selected. Every receptor here comes from a man aged 18 to 30 in good health.

The chain joins TRBV7-2 to TRBJ2-7, with 9 bases identical to TRBD1. Losses at the gene ends were 1 base for V and 7 bases for J; bases not matched to a gene: 5. CDR1 is SGHTA, CDR2 FQGNSA, per germline. The CDR3 sequence is 14 residues long. CDR3 coding DNA: TGTGCCAGCAGCTTAGAGACAGGGGGTTTTGAGCAGTACTTC. Amino acids: CASSLETGGFEQYF.

The V call is TRBV11-2, the J call TRBJ1-2; 7 bases map to TRBD1. CDR3 length: 16 amino acids. Unmatched junction bases numbered 11, after V lost 5 bases and J lost 2 bases. CDR1 SGHAT and CDR2 FQNNGV come from the germline V gene. The CDR3 loop is CASSPIKRDSNYGYTF. The CDR3 DNA sequence: TGTGCCAGCAGCCCCATTAAAAGGGACAGCAACTATGGCTACACCTTC.

Comments on this clone: The identical CDR3 is also encoded by other nucleotide sequences in the sample. The chain is built from TRBV30 and TRBJ1-5, with D uncertain. V lost 2 bases and J 1 base, leaving 6 bases between the germline ends. There are 13 residues in the CDR3. Germline CDR1 GTSNPN, CDR2 SVGIG (reference sequence). This chain's CDR3 is CAWSMYSNQPQHF. In nucleotides, the CDR3 is TGTGCCTGGAGTATGTACAGCAATCAGCCCCAGCATTTT. The complete variable domain, with remaining parts taken from reference TRBV30 and TRBJ1-5, reads SQTIHQWPATLVQPVGSPLSLECTVEGTSNPNLYWYRQAAGRGLQLLFYSVGIGQISSEVPQNLSASRPQDRQFILSSKKLLLSDSGFYLCAWSMYSNQPQHFGDGTRLSIL.

The CDR3 DNA sequence: TGTGCCAGCAGTTACTCGACCTCGGCTCAGCCCCAGCATTTT. Translation gives CASSYSTSAQPQHF. The chain is built from TRBV6-5 and TRBJ1-5; no firm D call. V was shortened by 0 bases and J by 6 bases, with 9 bases between the two germline ends. Germline CDR1 MNHEY, CDR2 SVGAGI. CDR3 length equals 14 residues.

The chain has TRBV27 and TRBJ2-1; no clear D. V lost 6 bases, J lost 11 bases, and 17 bases lay in between. Germline V gene sequence: CDR1 MNHEY, CDR2 SMNVEV (reference sequence). CDR3 length: 13 residues. DNA of the CDR3: TGTGCCAGCAGCGAAAGGGCAGGCTGGAAGCAGTTCTTC. Translation: CASSERAGWKQFF.

This rearrangement joins TRBV28 to TRBJ1-5; D not certain. The CDR3 sequence is 15 residues long. The V gene's germline CDR1 is MDHEN and CDR2 SYDVKM. The V end lost 2 bases, the J end lost 1 base, and 9 bases lay between the germline ends. CDR3: CASSLVLESNQPQHF. CDR3 in DNA: TGTGCCAGCAGTTTAGTTTTGGAGAGCAATCAGCCCCAGCATTTT.

A word on this clone: Additional DNA sequences in this sample encode the identical CDR3. CDR3 sequence: CASSLNTMNTEAFF. In DNA form, the CDR3 reads TGTGCCAGCAGCTTAAACACCATGAACACTGAAGCTTTCTTT. The rearrangement links TRBV7-2 to TRBJ1-1; no firm D call. Germline V gene data show CDR1 as SGHTA and CDR2 as FQGNSA. CDR3 size: 14 residues. V gave up 2 bases and J gave up 0 bases, with 7 bases separating them. The whole variable domain, remainder taken from reference TRBV7-2 and TRBJ1-1, is GAGVSQSPSNKVTEKGKDVELRCDPISGHTALYWYRQSLGQGLEFLIYFQGNSAPDKSGLPSDRFSAERTGGSVSTLTIQRTQQEDSAVYLCASSLNTMNTEAFFGQGTRLTVV.

The chain employs TRBV18 and TRBJ2-1, with D perhaps given as TRBD1 or TRBD2 (5 bases each). The germline V and J ends were trimmed by 6 bases and 7 bases, with 16 bases remaining between them. The germline V gene encodes CDR1 KGHSH and CDR2 LQKENI. The CDR3 is 14 amino acids. The CDR3 protein is CASSPGAPGNEQFF. The DNA for the CDR3 is TGTGCCAGCTCCCCCGGGGCCCCAGGGAATGAGCAGTTCTTC.

The V call is TRBV5-3, the J call TRBJ1-1; 7 bases map to TRBD1. TRBV5-3 falls under the ORF class, with uncertain function. The CDR3 consists of 15 residues. Trimming at V came to 0 bases and at J to 1 base, leaving 3 bases not matched to a gene. The CDR3 nucleotides read TGTGCCAGAAGCTTGGCAGGGGGAGCGAACACTGAAGCTTTCTTT. As protein: CARSLAGGANTEAFF.